The entry below gives a single TCR beta chain sequence along with its context. Its antigen is not known. The assay was immunoSEQ multiplex PCR, and TCRdb's table has in-frame clones only and misses some. The sample has about 800,000 clones; 90% to 98% are singletons. The data were obtained in a study of shared clonotypes between healthy human individuals. Across the whole study: There were three CD4 naive, three CD4 memory, two CD8 naive and one CD8 memory plates per donor. General observations from the study: An effect of sequencing depth on clonotype sharing among donors was expected. In this cohort, only blood was sampled, and tissue repertoires likely differ.

The CDR3 runs to 18 residues. Germline V CDR1 and CDR2: ENHRY, SYGVKD. The V gene end was trimmed by 4 bases and the J gene end by 7 bases; junction bases not matched to a gene: 15. The naive CD8 population came from CD45RO-negative cells selected for CCR7, without terminally differentiated effector memory CD45RA+ cells. This sequence joins TRBV10-3 and TRBJ2-1; 11 bases fit TRBD1. The sample comprised naive CD8+ T cells sorted from blood. The source is a man aged 30 to 45 in good health. In DNA form, the CDR3 reads TGTGCCATCAGTGGATACGGGACGGACAGGGGGCGCCGAAATGAGCAGTTCTTC. Translation: CAISGYGTDRGRRNEQFF.